This T cell receptor (beta chain) was observed in a study of blood T cell repertoires in COVID-19. Study at large: Specimens from acute and convalescent COVID-19 originated in the United States, Italy and Spain. T cells, B-cell-depleted T cells, or PBMCs provided the cDNA or gDNA that served as material.

This CDR3 has 15 residues. CDR1 is SGHTA and CDR2 is FQGNSA in the germline V gene. With V trimmed by 5 bases and J by 5 bases, 6 bases remained unmatched. Original data processing: Counts of nucleated cells, estimated from reference gene primer amplification, were obtained. Profiled with immunoSEQ multiplex PCR; TCRdb holds only in-frame clones, not every one. The V and J calls and the clone size are those of that table, but D and trimming were determined from the DNA. The sample yields roughly 36,000 clones, around 84% seen once. The chain links TRBV7-2 to TRBJ1-4, with 9 nucleotides matching TRBD1. The sample comprised peripheral blood. This receptor was identified in a human donor in a cohort sampled during active COVID-19. The CDR3 DNA sequence: TGTGCCAGCAGCGGAAGGACAGGGGCGAATGAAAAACTGTTTTTT. The encoded protein is CASSGRTGANEKLFF.